Listed here are 24 T cell receptor beta chains from one sample, sequenced in a study of identical twins. MiXCR was run by TCRdb on the 5' RACE reads, yielding one entry per CDR3 protein. The table includes 210,000 or so distinct CDR3 sequences, about 16% detected once. Separately, the same data were catalogued under a study of T cells expressing NK-cell markers.

The specimen was CD8+ T cells sorted from blood. The source is a woman aged 18-29 years in good health.

The table lists this clonotype with a few counts. This sequence joins TRBV20-1 and TRBJ2-1, with 8 bases aligning to TRBD2. CDR1 is DFQATT, CDR2 SNEGSKA, per germline (reference sequence). The CDR3 covers 15 residues. The junction had 10 bases not matched to a gene; V was cut back by 5 bases and J by 4 bases. CDR3 coding DNA: TGCAGTGCTCCCGTCCCGGGACTAGTGTACAATGAGCAGTTCTTC. This gives the protein CSAPVPGLVYNEQFF.

There are a few counts of this clonotype. CDR3 coding DNA: TGCGCCAGCAGTGAGGCAACGGGGGAGCTGTTTTTT. Amino acids: CASSEATGELFF. The rearrangement links TRBV10-1 to TRBJ2-2; D remains ambiguous. Germline CDR1 is WNHNN and CDR2 is SYGVQD (reference sequence). V was pared by 2 bases and J by 8 bases, with 6 bases between. The CDR3 totals 12 residues.

A few counts support this clonotype. The chain combines TRBV11-2 with TRBJ2-3; the match to TRBD2 covers 8 bases. Germline loops: CDR1 SGHAT, CDR2 FQNNGV. The V gene end was trimmed by 4 bases and the J gene end by 5 bases; junction bases not matched to a gene: 14. The CDR3 sequence is 17 residues long. CDR3 nucleotides: TGTGCCAGCAGCTCCCACCATGGCGGGAGGTCAATAGATACGCAGTATTTT. Amino acids: CASSSHHGGRSIDTQYF.

This clonotype was recorded many times. The chain combines TRBV12-3 or TRBV12-4 with TRBJ2-7; possibly TRBD1 for D (5 bases). CDR3 length: 13 residues. V lost 4 bases to trimming and J lost 7 bases, with 14 bases between them. DNA of the CDR3: TGTGCCAGCAGTTCAGGGCCTAGTTCTGAGCAGTACTTC. Its protein is CASSSGPSSEQYF.

This clonotype has at least ten counts. CDR3 region: CASSYSGGTSSYEQYF. The CDR3 nucleotides read TGTGCCAGCAGTTACTCTGGCGGTACGAGCTCCTACGAGCAGTACTTC. The rearrangement links TRBV6-5 to TRBJ2-7; the D is unclear. This CDR3 has 16 residues. Germline assignment: CDR1 MNHEY and CDR2 SVGAGI. V lost 0 bases to trimming and J lost 0 bases, with 12 bases between them.

This clonotype was seen repeatedly, ten times or more. The gene calls are TRBV10-1 and TRBJ2-2; no clear D gene. This CDR3 spans 14 amino acids. Trimming pared 0 bases from V and 4 bases from J, leaving 6 bases between. Germline loops: CDR1 WNHNN, CDR2 SYGVQD (reference sequence). The CDR3 reads CASSESLSTGELFF. The CDR3 bases are TGCGCCAGCAGTGAGTCCCTCTCCACCGGGGAGCTGTTTTTT.

This clonotype has only a few counts. The gene calls are TRBV28 and TRBJ2-7; D possibly corresponds to TRBD2 (5 bases). V was clipped by 6 bases and J by 7 bases, with 10 bases between them. CDR3 length: 11 amino acids. CDR1 MDHEN and CDR2 SYDVKM come from the germline V gene. CDR3 in amino acids: CASSQWREQYF. DNA of the CDR3: TGTGCCAGCAGCCAATGGAGGGAGCAGTACTTC.

This clonotype was counted only a few times. The chain combines TRBV7-9 with TRBJ2-1; no clear D. CDR3 length: 14 residues. The germline CDR1 and CDR2 sequences are SEHNR and FQNEAQ (reference sequence). V gave up 0 bases and J gave up 2 bases, with 5 bases separating them. CDR3 region: CASSLAATYNEQFF. The CDR3 bases are TGTGCCAGCAGCTTAGCGGCTACCTACAATGAGCAGTTCTTC.

This clonotype was counted only a few times. This chain uses TRBV5-1 with TRBJ2-1; 13 positions match TRBD2. This CDR3 comprises 16 residues. Trimming cost V 0 bases and J 6 bases; bases outside gene matches: 3. Germline CDR1 SGHRS, CDR2 YFSETQ. The CDR3 region has the DNA TGCGCCAGCAGCTTGGCTGGACTAGCGGGAGTCAATGAGCAGTTCTTC. Its protein product is CASSLAGLAGVNEQFF.

The rearrangement uses TRBV2 and TRBJ1-5; 12 nucleotides match TRBD1. From germline, CDR1 is SNHLY and CDR2 FYNNEI. The CDR3 is 17 residues long. The V segment lost 1 base and the J segment 6 bases; nucleotides outside the gene matches: 7. The CDR3, as DNA: TGTGCCAGCAGTGAAGACGACCGGGACAGGGGGCGTCAGCCCCAGCATTTT. Translating it yields CASSEDDRDRGRQPQHF.

This clonotype was observed at least ten times. This chain connects TRBV5-1 to TRBJ2-1; the D call may be TRBD1 or TRBD2 (7 bases each). Per the germline V gene, CDR1 is SGHRS and CDR2 is YFSETQ. V dropped 5 bases and J dropped 4 bases, with 16 bases sitting between them. This CDR3 has 15 residues. CDR3 coding DNA: TGCGCCAGCAGATACGGGGAGGGGGCGTACAATGAGCAGTTCTTC. Its protein is CASRYGEGAYNEQFF.

Only a few counts were recorded for this clonotype. The CDR3 reads CASSLVQGRNHEQYF. Written as DNA, the CDR3 is TGTGCCAGCAGCTTAGTGCAGGGTCGAAACCACGAGCAGTACTTC. The gene calls are TRBV7-9 and TRBJ2-7; weak D call: TRBD1 (5 bases). Trimming stripped 1 base from V and 5 bases from J, with 15 bases between. The CDR3 is 15 amino acids. Germline CDR1 is SEHNR and CDR2 is FQNEAQ (reference sequence). Supplemented by reference TRBV7-9 and TRBJ2-7, the full variable domain reads DTGVSQNPRHKITKRGQNVTFRCDPISEHNRLYWYRQTLGQGPEFLTYFQNEAQLEKSRLLSDRFSAERPKGSFSTLEIQRTEQGDSAMYLCASSLVQGRNHEQYFGPGTRLTVT.

This clonotype has a handful of counts. The chain carries TRBV29-1 and TRBJ1-2; no clear D. CDR3 length equals 13 residues. The germline CDR1 and CDR2 sequences are SQVTM and ANQGSEA. The germline V and J ends were trimmed by 2 bases and 4 bases, with 11 bases remaining between them. CDR3 protein: CSVEMGSTYGYTF. The DNA of the CDR3 is TGCAGCGTTGAAATGGGCAGCACCTATGGCTACACCTTC.

This clonotype was seen a handful of times. The chain is built from TRBV29-1 and TRBJ2-7; D is uncertain. Trimming shortened V by 4 bases and J by 6 bases, and 13 bases separated the two germline ends. The CDR3 has 12 residues. Germline lookup yields CDR1 SQVTM and CDR2 ANQGSEA. The CDR3 loop is CSVGTAASEQYF. The CDR3 DNA reads as TGCAGCGTTGGCACGGCAGCAAGCGAGCAGTACTTC.

This chain connects TRBV27 to TRBJ2-1; the D gene is possibly TRBD2 (6 bases). This CDR3 comprises 14 residues. Germline V gene data show CDR1 as MNHEY and CDR2 as SMNVEV (reference sequence). Trimming removed 6 bases from V and 5 bases from J, with 14 bases in between. This CDR3 is CASSPWRRDNEQFF. In nucleotides, the CDR3 is TGTGCCAGCAGCCCATGGCGGAGGGACAATGAGCAGTTCTTC.

The J gene is TRBJ2-1, the V gene TRBV11-2; D call uncertain. V was shortened by 1 base and J by 0 bases, with 22 bases between the two germline ends. CDR1 is SGHAT and CDR2 is FQNNGV in the germline V gene. The CDR3 sequence is 20 residues long. CDR3 DNA: TGTGCCAGCAGCTTAGTACCCCCCGCGGACCAGCCGGGCTCCTACAATGAGCAGTTCTTC. Its translation: CASSLVPPADQPGSYNEQFF. The full variable domain, rest sourced from reference TRBV11-2 and TRBJ2-1, is EAGVAQSPRYKIIEKRQSVAFWCNPISGHATLYWYQQILGQGPKLLIQFQNNGVVDDSQLPKDRFSAERLKGVDSTLKIQPAKLEDSAVYLCASSLVPPADQPGSYNEQFFGPGTRLTVL.

The genes are TRBV6-2 or TRBV6-3 and TRBJ2-7; 7 nucleotides line up with TRBD1. V lost 10 bases to trimming and J lost 3 bases; unmatched junction nucleotides: 12. The CDR3 has 14 residues. Looked up from germline, CDR1 is MNHEY and CDR2 is SVGEGT. The CDR3 DNA is TGTGCCACCGAATCATACCAGGGGGACTACGAGCAGTACTTC. This codes for CATESYQGDYEQYF.

This clonotype was seen a handful of times. V and J are TRBV29-1 and TRBJ1-4; D remains unclear. Germline-derived CDR1 and CDR2 are SQVTM and ANQGSEA. CDR3 length: 12 residues. The V and J ends lost 2 bases and 12 bases respectively, with 13 bases between them. The CDR3 loop reads CSVESTDVELFF. The CDR3 nucleotides read TGCAGCGTTGAATCCACGGACGTCGAACTGTTTTTT.

This rearrangement joins TRBV9 to TRBJ2-7; D not resolved. The CDR3 has 14 amino acids. Germline assignment: CDR1 SGDLS and CDR2 YYNGEE. V dropped 0 bases and J dropped 5 bases, with 12 bases sitting between them. CDR3 amino acids: CASSVGTASNEQYF. The CDR3 region has the DNA TGTGCCAGCAGCGTAGGAACAGCGTCGAACGAGCAGTACTTC. Full variable domain (rest looked up from reference TRBV9 and TRBJ2-7): DSGVTQTPKHLITATGQRVTLRCSPRSGDLSVYWYQQSLDQGLQFLIQYYNGEERAKGNILERFSAQQFPDLHSELNLSSLELGDSALYFCASSVGTASNEQYFGPGTRLTVT.

The V and J genes are TRBV27 and TRBJ2-5; 11 nucleotides align to TRBD1. J was trimmed by 7 bases and V by 10 bases; bases with no gene match: 8. From germline, CDR1 is MNHEY and CDR2 SMNVEV (reference sequence). This CDR3 has 13 residues. The CDR3 bases are TGTGCCACCCGGCCGGGGACAGGGGGGACCCAGTACTTC. As protein: CATRPGTGGTQYF.

CDR3: CSATRGDDEQFF. DNA for the CDR3: TGCAGTGCCACCAGGGGAGACGATGAGCAGTTCTTC. This sequence joins TRBV20-1 and TRBJ2-1, with TRBD1 as a possible D gene (6 bases). CDR3 length: 12 residues. V lost 6 bases and J lost 8, with 14 bases in between. In germline, CDR1 is DFQATT, CDR2 SNEGSKA (reference sequence).

This clonotype turned up a few times. The rearrangement uses TRBV6-2 or TRBV6-3 and TRBJ2-5, with TRBD2 as a possible D gene (6 bases). CDR3 size: 14 residues. Per germline, CDR1 MNHEY and CDR2 SVGEGT. Trimming took 2 bases from V and 5 from J, leaving 12 bases between them. DNA for the CDR3: TGTGCCAGCAGTTACGCGAGTAGCGGTGAGACCCAGTACTTC. Its protein product is CASSYASSGETQYF.

This rearrangement joins TRBV14 to TRBJ1-1; D might be TRBD1 (5 bases). The CDR3 consists of 13 residues. CDR1 and CDR2 from the germline V gene are SGHDN and FVKESK. Deletions cut 1 base from V and 9 bases from J, with 12 bases between. CDR3 loop: CASSQVHKGQAFF. CDR3 bases: TGTGCCAGCAGCCAAGTACACAAGGGGCAAGCTTTCTTT.

The rearrangement joins TRBV13 to TRBJ2-7, with a possible D match to TRBD2 (5 bases). Germline CDR1 and CDR2: PRHDT and FYEKMQ (reference sequence). V was trimmed by 0 bases and J by 3 bases, leaving 12 bases between them. This CDR3 is 15 amino acids long. The CDR3 reads CASSLGGLANYEQYF. DNA of the CDR3: TGTGCCAGCAGCTTAGGCGGGCTAGCCAACTACGAGCAGTACTTC.